These 30 T cell receptor beta chains were all obtained from the same sample, sequenced in a study of T cell responses to AZD1222 COVID-19 vaccine. Generated by immunoSEQ multiplex PCR, the TCRdb table keeps only in-frame clones and is missing some. This repertoire shows about 120,000 clones, over 75% found once; its top ten account for approximately 4%. The sample in question was peripheral blood, obtained on day 0 of MenACWY control vaccination. The receptors stem from an adult in good health.

This chain links TRBV7-6 with TRBJ1-3; D gene uncertain. CDR1 and CDR2 from the germline V gene are SGHVS and FNYEAQ. The CDR3 is 16 residues long. Trimming removed 5 bases from V and 2 bases from J, with 16 bases in between. CDR3 in amino acids: CASSPGGVGAGNTIYF. The CDR3 coding sequence is TGTGCCAGCAGCCCCGGTGGCGTCGGCGCTGGAAACACCATATATTTT.

The chain couples TRBV4-1 to TRBJ2-2, with 8 positions matching TRBD1. Germline values: CDR1 MGHRA, CDR2 YSYEKL. Trimming took 11 bases from V and 5 from J; bases not matched to a gene: 10. The CDR3 is made up of 14 amino acids. Here the CDR3 reads CAVGPGGYTGELFF. The DNA of the CDR3 is TGCGCCGTCGGACCAGGGGGCTATACCGGGGAGCTGTTTTTT.

This rearrangement joins TRBV5-1 to TRBJ1-3; 11 bases fit TRBD1. The CDR3 loop spans 15 amino acids. Germline V lookup: CDR1 SGHRS, CDR2 YFSETQ. V lost 2 bases to trimming and J lost 4 bases; unmatched junction nucleotides: 2. The CDR3: CASSFWTGGGNTIYF. CDR3 coding DNA: TGCGCCAGCAGCTTCTGGACAGGGGGCGGAAACACCATATATTTT.

The V gene is TRBV19, the J gene TRBJ2-2; 8 bases map to TRBD1. The V segment lost 6 bases and the J segment 1 base; nucleotides outside the gene matches: 4. This CDR3 is 15 amino acids long. Germline loops: CDR1 LNHDA, CDR2 SQIVND (reference sequence). DNA for the CDR3: TGTGCCAGTAGAGGACAGGGAGAGAACACCGGGGAGCTGTTTTTT. Translated: CASRGQGENTGELFF.

This clone was seen only once. The gene calls are TRBV11-2 and TRBJ1-2; 9 positions match TRBD1. The CDR3 is 15 residues long. V shed 5 bases, J shed 0 bases, and the junction held 4 bases outside the gene matches. Germline-derived CDR1 and CDR2 are SGHAT and FQNNGV. CDR3 amino acids: CASSPDRGANYGYTF. CDR3 nucleotide sequence: TGTGCCAGCAGCCCGGACAGGGGAGCTAACTATGGCTACACCTTC.

The rearrangement uses TRBV27 and TRBJ2-3; maybe TRBD2 (5 bases). Trimming stripped 5 bases from V and 1 base from J, with 13 bases between. Germline V gene lookup returns CDR1 MNHEY and CDR2 SMNVEV (reference sequence). CDR3 length: 15 amino acids. The CDR3 bases are TGTGCCAGCAGTCCCGTGCGGGTTCGCACAGATACGCAGTATTTT. Protein product: CASSPVRVRTDTQYF.

This chain uses TRBV7-9 with TRBJ1-2; TRBD1 agrees at 10 bases. This CDR3 is built from 15 residues. J gave up 5 bases and V 5 bases, and 8 bases lay outside the gene matches. Germline loops: CDR1 SEHNR, CDR2 FQNEAQ (reference sequence). The DNA of the CDR3 is TGTGCCAGCAGCCCGGGACAGGGGTCGGGTTATGGCTACACCTTC. As protein: CASSPGQGSGYGYTF.

The genes are TRBV11-2 and TRBJ1-2, with TRBD1 as a possible D gene (5 bases). CDR3 length: 13 residues. The germline V gene encodes CDR1 SGHAT and CDR2 FQNNGV. V shed 1 base and J shed 8 bases, with 11 bases lying between them. This CDR3 is CASSLVPGWGYTF. CDR3 nucleotides: TGTGCCAGCAGCTTAGTGCCAGGGTGGGGCTACACCTTC.

The chain links TRBV10-3 to TRBJ2-3, with a weak D call TRBD1 (6 bases). In germline, CDR1 is ENHRY, CDR2 SYGVKD. Trimming pared 10 bases from V and 0 bases from J, leaving 20 bases between. The CDR3 has 16 residues. This chain's CDR3 is CATRGGALTSTDTQYF. The CDR3 DNA reads TGTGCCACCAGAGGGGGAGCCTTAACTAGCACAGATACGCAGTATTTT.

This clone has only one observation. A junction boundary mismatches the germline segment, possibly from a read error. This chain links TRBV12-3 or TRBV12-4 with TRBJ1-2; D is perhaps TRBD1 (5 bases). This CDR3 is 12 amino acids long. CDR3 bases: TGTGCCAGCAGCCTGCCCGACGACAGAGCGGTCTTC. Protein: CASSLPDDRAVF.

The chain has TRBV29-1 and TRBJ1-1, with D maybe TRBD1 (5 bases). The CDR3 is 11 residues long. Trimming removed 5 bases at V and 4 bases at J, with 8 bases between. Per germline, CDR1 SQVTM and CDR2 ANQGSEA. The CDR3, as DNA: TGCAGCGTTAAGGGACTCACTGAAGCTTTCTTT. Translating gives CSVKGLTEAFF.

The gene calls are TRBV2 and TRBJ2-7, with a weak D call TRBD1 (6 bases). Trimming shortened V by 3 bases and J by 0 bases, and 9 bases separated the two germline ends. Germline lookup yields CDR1 SNHLY and CDR2 FYNNEI. The CDR3 runs to 14 residues. The CDR3 region is CASSEAGVSYEQYF. The CDR3 DNA follows: TGTGCCAGCAGTGAGGCAGGGGTCTCCTACGAGCAGTACTTC. Full variable domain (remainder filled in from reference TRBV2 and TRBJ2-7): EPEVTQTPSHQVTQMGQEVILRCVPISNHLYFYWYRQILGQKVEFLVSFYNNEISEKSEIFDDQFSVERPDGSNFTLKIRSTKLEDSAMYFCASSEAGVSYEQYFGPGTRLTVT.

The genes are TRBV3-1 (or the pseudogene TRBV3-2) and TRBJ2-2; D gene ambiguous. Trimming took off 4 bases at V and 5 bases at J, with 5 bases between the two ends. The CDR3 runs to 12 residues. Germline V CDR1 and CDR2: LGHDT, YNNKEL (reference sequence). CDR3 residues: CASSPMTGELFF. In DNA, the CDR3 is TGTGCCAGCAGCCCCATGACCGGGGAGCTGTTTTTT.

This clone occurred once. The chain combines TRBV7-9 with TRBJ2-7; the match to TRBD1 covers 7 bases. This CDR3 spans 15 amino acids. Germline V CDR1 and CDR2: SEHNR, FQNEAQ (reference sequence). J was trimmed by 1 base and V by 2 bases; bases with no gene match: 5. Here the CDR3 reads CASSLSTGVSYEQYF. DNA of the CDR3: TGTGCCAGCAGCTTAAGCACAGGGGTGTCCTACGAGCAGTACTTC.

The chain combines TRBV5-6 with TRBJ1-6; no definite D call. Germline CDR1 SGHDT, CDR2 YYEEEE. V was shortened by 3 bases and J by 9 bases, with 16 bases between the two germline ends. The CDR3 spans 15 residues. The CDR3 loop reads CASSWSDDLISPLHF. The CDR3 region has the DNA TGTGCCAGCAGCTGGTCGGACGACCTTATTTCACCCCTCCACTTT.

This chain uses TRBV28 with TRBJ1-4; 8 nucleotides match TRBD1. The trim removed 5 bases at V and 4 bases at J, leaving 15 bases unmatched. This CDR3 has 18 residues. Per the germline V gene, CDR1 is MDHEN and CDR2 is SYDVKM. CDR3: CASSPYFDRGGNNEKLFF. Here the CDR3 DNA reads TGTGCCAGCAGTCCCTACTTCGACAGGGGCGGCAATAATGAAAAACTGTTTTTT.

The V and J genes are TRBV14 and TRBJ1-6; D uncertain. Trimming shortened V by 4 bases and J by 10 bases, and 11 bases separated the two germline ends. Germline values: CDR1 SGHDN, CDR2 FVKESK. The CDR3 spans 13 residues. The CDR3: CASSPSFLSPLHF. For the CDR3, the DNA is TGTGCCAGCAGCCCTTCCTTTCTCTCACCCCTCCACTTT.

The gene calls are TRBV19 and TRBJ1-2; D not certain. Germline V gene sequence: CDR1 LNHDA, CDR2 SQIVND (reference sequence). CDR3 size: 12 residues. V was trimmed by 2 bases and J by 7 bases, leaving 8 bases between them. The CDR3 nucleotides are TGTGCCAGTAGTATACGTCCTTTTGGCTACACCTTC. Its protein product is CASSIRPFGYTF.

This chain connects TRBV4-3 to TRBJ1-6; 7 bases line up with TRBD1. Germline CDR1 is LGHNA and CDR2 is YSLEER. Losses at the gene ends were 4 bases for V and 1 base for J; bases not matched to a gene: 4. The CDR3 runs to 16 residues. The CDR3 loop is CASSPRQGSYNSPLHF. CDR3 coding DNA: TGCGCCAGCAGCCCACGACAGGGATCCTATAATTCACCCCTCCACTTT.

The V call is TRBV19, the J call TRBJ2-1; D is uncertain. The CDR3 consists of 15 residues. The germline V and J ends were trimmed by 5 bases and 4 bases, with 15 bases remaining between them. Germline CDR1 is LNHDA and CDR2 is SQIVND (reference sequence). The CDR3 spells CASSSGVGLYNEQFF. The CDR3 DNA sequence: TGTGCCAGTAGTTCTGGGGTAGGCCTTTACAATGAGCAGTTCTTC.

The chain carries TRBV2 and TRBJ2-3; D not resolved. Germline-derived CDR1 and CDR2 are SNHLY and FYNNEI. The germline V and J ends were trimmed by 2 bases and 0 bases, with 6 bases remaining between them. This CDR3 is built from 14 residues. Here the CDR3 reads CASSELGSTDTQYF. The CDR3 DNA reads as TGTGCCAGCAGTGAATTGGGCAGCACAGATACGCAGTATTTT.

The sample holds one count of this clone. The chain uses TRBV28 and TRBJ2-7, with 10 bases that match TRBD2. Germline loops: CDR1 MDHEN, CDR2 SYDVKM. This CDR3 spans 15 amino acids. Trimming at V came to 8 bases and at J to 5 bases, leaving 12 bases not matched to a gene. CDR3 nucleotides: TGTGCCAGCCTCAACAGCGGGGGGGTCATAAACGAGCAGTACTTC. This gives the protein CASLNSGGVINEQYF.

The gene calls are TRBV4-3 and TRBJ2-7; D is ambiguous. This CDR3 is 15 amino acids long. Germline V gives CDR1 LGHNA, CDR2 YSLEER. Trimming took off 1 base at V and 3 bases at J, with 13 bases between the two ends. CDR3 in DNA: TGCGCCAGCAGCCAAGTCGTAGGGTCAAGCTACGAGCAGTACTTC. Its protein is CASSQVVGSSYEQYF.

J is TRBJ2-3 and V is TRBV27; 8 bases match TRBD1. CDR1 and CDR2 (germline): MNHEY, SMNVEV (reference sequence). This CDR3 spans 15 amino acids. Germline trimming cut 4 bases from V and 1 base from J; bases unmatched to any gene: 4. CDR3 in DNA: TGTGCCAGCAGTTCCCAGGGGGCTGGCACAGATACGCAGTATTTT. Protein product: CASSSQGAGTDTQYF.

Here the CDR3 DNA reads TGTGCCAGCAGCTTACAGGGGGCTGGGGCCAACGTCCTGACTTTC. Translating it yields CASSLQGAGANVLTF. This chain links TRBV7-2 with TRBJ2-6; TRBD1 aligns across 7 bases. Per the germline V gene, CDR1 is SGHTA and CDR2 is FQGNSA. There are 15 residues in the CDR3. Germline trimming cut 2 bases from V and 2 bases from J; bases unmatched to any gene: 0.

This clone was recorded a few times. The CDR3 bases are TGTGCCAGCACGGGGGGCCGGATGAACACTGAAGCTTTCTTT. Its protein is CASTGGRMNTEAFF. V gene TRBV2 combines with J gene TRBJ1-1; tentatively, D is TRBD1 (6 bases). CDR1 is SNHLY, CDR2 FYNNEI, per germline. The V end lost 7 bases, the J end lost 0 bases, and 12 bases lay between the germline ends. CDR3 length: 14 residues.

The rearrangement joins TRBV18 to TRBJ1-1, with D possibly TRBD1 on 5 matching bases. In germline, CDR1 is KGHSH, CDR2 LQKENI. The CDR3 loop spans 13 amino acids. V was pared by 6 bases and J by 1 base, with 9 bases between. This CDR3 is CASSDGQNTEAFF. CDR3 coding DNA: TGTGCCAGCTCGGACGGACAGAACACTGAAGCTTTCTTT.

A single count supports this clone. The V and J genes are TRBV28 and TRBJ1-1; D remains ambiguous. V lost 6 bases to trimming and J lost 1 base, with 12 bases between them. CDR3 length: 14 residues. Looked up from germline, CDR1 is MDHEN and CDR2 is SYDVKM. The CDR3 sequence is CASRGWGSNTEAFF. The CDR3 bases are TGTGCCAGCAGGGGTTGGGGATCGAACACTGAAGCTTTCTTT.

This clone was observed a handful of times. This chain links TRBV12-2 with TRBJ1-5. TRBV12-2 is classified as a pseudogene. The CDR3 is made up of 15 amino acids. The CDR3 nucleotides are TGTGCAAGTCGCTTAGTGGGATTCCCCTTGTACCCCCAGCATTTT. It is translated as CASRLVGFPLYPQHF.

CDR3 amino acids: CAWSPENRNSPLHF. In DNA form, the CDR3 reads TGTGCCTGGAGCCCTGAAAATAGGAATTCACCCCTCCACTTT. This chain connects TRBV30 to TRBJ1-6; D is undetermined. The CDR3 runs 14 residues. Trimming cost V 3 bases and J 7 bases, with 13 bases left between them. Germline V lookup: CDR1 GTSNPN, CDR2 SVGIG (reference sequence).